A single sample is the source of the 24 T cell receptor beta chains below, sequenced in a study of blood T cell dynamics during melanoma immunotherapy. Clones were sequenced by immunoSEQ multiplex PCR, and TCRdb holds only the in-frame ones, with some missing. This sample has around 12,000 clones; approximately 89% occur once, and the top ten carry approximately 0.19%. Time point here: week 3, after first cycle of checkpoint inhibitor. The source material was effector memory CD8+ T cells from blood, sampled from a patient treated with checkpoint blockade. The receptors were gathered from a human donor with melanoma.

V usage is TRBV9 and J usage is TRBJ2-7; no reliable D call. The CDR3 consists of 15 residues. The V end was cut by 0 bases, the J end by 2 bases, with 12 bases between. The germline gives CDR1 SGDLS, CDR2 YYNGEE. DNA of the CDR3: TGTGCCAGCAGCGTAGATGAGGCTTTGGCCTACGAGCAGTACTTC. Translation gives CASSVDEALAYEQYF.

The chain is built from TRBV14 and TRBJ1-6; no clear D. The V end was cut by 0 bases, the J end by 9 bases, with 12 bases between. Germline V gene sequence: CDR1 SGHDN, CDR2 FVKESK. CDR3 length: 15 amino acids. The CDR3 reads CASSQDYASGSPLHF. DNA for the CDR3: TGTGCCAGCAGCCAAGATTACGCGTCAGGTTCACCCCTCCACTTT. The entire variable domain, with the rest obtained from reference TRBV14 and TRBJ1-6, is as follows: EAGVTQFPSHSVIEKGQTVTLRCDPISGHDNLYWYRRVMGKEIKFLLHFVKESKQDESGMPNNRFLAERTGGTYSTLKVQPAELEDSGVYFCASSQDYASGSPLHFGNGTRLTVT.

The chain joins TRBV12-5 to TRBJ1-5; a weak D match, TRBD1 (5 bases). Germline V CDR1 and CDR2: LGHNT, FRNRAP. The CDR3 is 16 residues long. The ends were cut back, 0 bases at V and 0 bases at J, with 9 bases in the middle. CDR3 DNA sequence: TGTGCTAGTGGTTTGGTAGGGGATTATAGCAATCAGCCCCAGCATTTT. Translated, it gives CASGLVGDYSNQPQHF. Combining the CDR3 with reference TRBV12-5 and TRBJ1-5 gives the whole variable domain DARVTQTPRHKVTEMGQEVTMRCQPILGHNTVFWYRQTMMQGLELLAYFRNRAPLDDSGMPKDRFSAEMPDATLATLKIQPSEPRDSAVYFCASGLVGDYSNQPQHFGDGTRLSIL.

Turning to this clone: An end of the junction differs from the germline gene, which may be a read error. The chain links TRBV10-3 to TRBJ1-1; 7 bases align to TRBD1. From germline, CDR1 is ENHRY and CDR2 SYGVKD. The CDR3 sequence is 9 residues long. The CDR3 sequence: CAINQGQSF. The CDR3 DNA reads TGTGCCATCAACCAGGGACAGTCGTTT.

The chain is built from TRBV5-1 and TRBJ2-1; 9 positions match TRBD1. The V gene's germline CDR1 is SGHRS and CDR2 YFSETQ. V was clipped by 0 bases and J by 7 bases; unmatched bases: 2. This CDR3 is built from 14 residues. CDR3 nucleotides: TGCGCCAGCAGCTTGGCTGGACAGGGGAATGAGCAGTTCTTC. It is translated as CASSLAGQGNEQFF.

V is TRBV5-1 and J is TRBJ1-1; D unclear. Between the trimmed V and J ends, which lost 3 bases and 5 bases, there was a span of 11 bases. Germline V gene sequence: CDR1 SGHRS, CDR2 YFSETQ. The CDR3 totals 13 residues. Written as DNA, the CDR3 is TGCGCCAGCAGCTGGGCAAGCGAGACTGAAGCTTTCTTT. Translating gives CASSWASETEAFF.

V usage is TRBV27 and J usage is TRBJ2-1; perhaps TRBD2 as D (5 bases). The V gene lost 2 bases and the J gene lost 7 bases, with 12 bases spanning the gap. Germline CDR1 reads MNHEY; CDR2 reads SMNVEV (reference sequence). This CDR3 is 14 amino acids long. The chain's CDR3 is CASSLGPTGNEQFF. For the CDR3, the DNA is TGTGCCAGCAGTTTAGGTCCAACGGGGAATGAGCAGTTCTTC.

The chain employs TRBV29-1 and TRBJ1-6; tentatively, D is TRBD1 (6 bases). V was cut by 7 bases and J by 7 bases, with 17 bases left in between. The CDR3 is 14 amino acids. Germline V gene sequence: CDR1 SQVTM, CDR2 ANQGSEA. CDR3 nucleotides: TGCAGCGCCAGGTCAGGGGAGGGAAATTCACCCCTCCACTTT. Residues: CSARSGEGNSPLHF.

This clone appeared once. CDR3 sequence (DNA): TGTGCCAGCAGCGCGCTAGCGGGACCTGCGGCAGATACGCAGTATTTT. Translated: CASSALAGPAADTQYF. This chain connects TRBV9 to TRBJ2-3; TRBD2 matches at 9 bases. The CDR3 has 16 amino acids. Germline V gives CDR1 SGDLS, CDR2 YYNGEE. Trimming took 3 bases from V and 4 from J; bases not matched to a gene: 9. Supplemented by reference TRBV9 and TRBJ2-3, the full variable domain reads DSGVTQTPKHLITATGQRVTLRCSPRSGDLSVYWYQQSLDQGLQFLIQYYNGEERAKGNILERFSAQQFPDLHSELNLSSLELGDSALYFCASSALAGPAADTQYFGPGTRLTVL.

The chain is built from TRBV5-1 and TRBJ1-4, with TRBD1 identical over 8 bases. Trimming removed 1 base from V and 3 bases from J; junction bases left unmatched: 11. CDR3 length equals 18 residues. Germline lookup yields CDR1 SGHRS and CDR2 YFSETQ. DNA for the CDR3: TGCGCCAGCAGCTTGACGCCTGACAGGGGATTCGCTAATGAAAAACTGTTTTTT. Translating gives CASSLTPDRGFANEKLFF.

V and J are TRBV9 and TRBJ1-3; D is unclear. Trimming stripped 4 bases from V and 3 bases from J, with 17 bases between. The germline V gene encodes CDR1 SGDLS and CDR2 YYNGEE. CDR3 length: 16 residues. This chain's CDR3 is CASSPTGVGFGNTIYF. CDR3 sequence (DNA): TGTGCCAGCAGCCCCACTGGGGTTGGATTTGGAAACACCATATATTTT.

The J gene is TRBJ2-7, the V gene TRBV19; D unresolved. The germline gives CDR1 LNHDA, CDR2 SQIVND (reference sequence). Trimming cost V 3 bases and J 1 base, with 10 bases left between them. There are 14 residues in the CDR3. The DNA for the CDR3 is TGTGCCAGTAGTATTGGCCTGGGGTCCTACGAGCAGTACTTC. Amino acids: CASSIGLGSYEQYF.

The chain is built from TRBV19 and TRBJ1-1; D might be TRBD1 (5 bases). Trimming removed 6 bases at V and 1 base at J, with 9 bases between. The CDR3 covers 13 residues. Germline V gene data show CDR1 as LNHDA and CDR2 as SQIVND (reference sequence). CDR3 nucleotides: TGTGCCAGTAGATCGGGACCGAACACTGAAGCTTTCTTT. Protein product: CASRSGPNTEAFF.

The rearrangement links TRBV9 to TRBJ1-5; D possibly corresponds to TRBD1 (5 bases). This CDR3 is 15 amino acids long. V lost 4 bases and J 6 bases, leaving 17 bases between the germline ends. Germline V lookup: CDR1 SGDLS, CDR2 YYNGEE. The DNA for the CDR3 is TGTGCCAGCAGCCCGATAGGAGCCGGGGGTCAGCCCCAGCATTTT. It encodes CASSPIGAGGQPQHF. Looking up the rest from reference TRBV9 and TRBJ1-5 gives the full variable domain: DSGVTQTPKHLITATGQRVTLRCSPRSGDLSVYWYQQSLDQGLQFLIQYYNGEERAKGNILERFSAQQFPDLHSELNLSSLELGDSALYFCASSPIGAGGQPQHFGDGTRLSIL.

The gene calls are TRBV19 and TRBJ2-7, with unresolved D. The CDR3 is 14 residues long. The V and J ends lost 6 bases and 0 bases respectively, with 12 bases between them. The germline V gene encodes CDR1 LNHDA and CDR2 SQIVND (reference sequence). The CDR3 DNA sequence: TGTGCCAGTAGAATTTCCGACCTCTCCTACGAGCAGTACTTC. Residues: CASRISDLSYEQYF.

This chain uses TRBV4-1 with TRBJ1-1; the match to TRBD1 covers 9 bases. The CDR3 totals 15 residues. V was pared by 5 bases and J by 1 base, with 5 bases of the junction left unmatched. Germline V lookup: CDR1 MGHRA, CDR2 YSYEKL. This CDR3 reads CASSALDRGNTEAFF. CDR3 DNA sequence: TGCGCCAGCAGCGCCCTGGACAGGGGGAACACTGAAGCTTTCTTT.

The gene calls are TRBV19 and TRBJ2-7; 7 positions agree with TRBD1. The CDR3 totals 13 residues. Losses at the gene ends were 5 bases for V and 5 bases for J; bases not matched to a gene: 6. Germline lookup yields CDR1 LNHDA and CDR2 SQIVND (reference sequence). Written as DNA, the CDR3 is TGTGCCAGTAGTCTCGGACAGGTAAACGAGCAGTACTTC. It codes for CASSLGQVNEQYF.

This clone was detected once. V gene TRBV4-3 combines with J gene TRBJ1-2; 9 positions agree with TRBD1. CDR3 size: 16 residues. V lost 3 bases, J lost 6 bases, and 11 bases stayed unmatched. Germline CDR1 reads LGHNA; CDR2 reads YSLEER. The CDR3 sequence is CASSHPGMDRGDGYTF. For the CDR3, the DNA is TGCGCCAGCAGCCACCCTGGCATGGACAGGGGTGATGGCTACACCTTC.

This clone was found a few times. The chain uses TRBV28 and TRBJ1-5; no definite D call. Germline loops: CDR1 MDHEN, CDR2 SYDVKM. CDR3 length: 14 residues. Deletions cut 1 base from V and 2 bases from J, with 6 bases between. This CDR3 is CASSLSGGNQPQHF. The CDR3, as DNA: TGTGCCAGCAGTTTATCGGGTGGCAATCAGCCCCAGCATTTT. Drawing the rest from reference TRBV28 and TRBJ1-5, the complete variable domain is DVKVTQSSRYLVKRTGEKVFLECVQDMDHENMFWYRQDPGLGLRLIYFSYDVKMKEKGDIPEGYSVSREKKERFSLILESASTNQTSMYLCASSLSGGNQPQHFGDGTRLSIL.

The V call is TRBV27, the J call TRBJ2-7, with TRBD1 matching 7 bases. Germline CDR1 reads MNHEY; CDR2 reads SMNVEV (reference sequence). V shed 0 bases and J 7 bases; nucleotides not matched to a gene: 3. The CDR3 has 13 residues. CDR3 region: CASSLSDRLEQYF. The DNA of the CDR3 is TGTGCCAGCAGTTTATCGGACAGGCTGGAGCAGTACTTC.

The chain combines TRBV7-9 with TRBJ1-1; 9 nucleotides align to TRBD1. CDR3 size: 15 residues. V shed 4 bases, J shed 6 bases, and the junction held 9 bases outside the gene matches. CDR1 and CDR2 from the germline V gene are SEHNR and FQNEAQ (reference sequence). This CDR3 is CASSSDRDRASEAFF. CDR3 bases: TGTGCCAGCAGCTCGGACCGGGACAGGGCCTCTGAAGCTTTCTTT. Variable domain in full (rest from reference TRBV7-9 and TRBJ1-1): DTGVSQNPRHKITKRGQNVTFRCDPISEHNRLYWYRQTLGQGPEFLTYFQNEAQLEKSRLLSDRFSAERPKGSFSTLEIQRTEQGDSAMYLCASSSDRDRASEAFFGQGTRLTVV.

The rearrangement links TRBV13 to TRBJ2-1, with 13 bases matching TRBD2. Per germline, CDR1 PRHDT and CDR2 FYEKMQ (reference sequence). V gave up 5 bases and J gave up 0 bases; unmatched junction bases: 4. The CDR3 totals 17 residues. The CDR3 nucleotides read TGTGCCAGCAGCCTCTGGACTAGCGGGAGCTCCTACAATGAGCAGTTCTTC. Its protein product is CASSLWTSGSSYNEQFF.

The J gene is TRBJ2-7, the V gene TRBV29-1; 9 bases line up with TRBD1. Germline V gene sequence: CDR1 SQVTM, CDR2 ANQGSEA. This CDR3 has 14 amino acids. J lost 5 bases, V lost 2 bases, and 7 bases had no gene match. CDR3 coding DNA: TGCAGCGTTGAAAGCCCTCGGACAGGGGACGAGCAGTACTTC. It specifies CSVESPRTGDEQYF.

The chain recombines TRBV27 with TRBJ2-2; D may be TRBD1 or TRBD2 (5 bases each). This CDR3 comprises 16 residues. V gave up 2 bases and J gave up 2 bases, with 12 bases separating them. From germline, CDR1 is MNHEY and CDR2 SMNVEV (reference sequence). This CDR3 reads CASSLPGRINTGELFF. The CDR3 DNA follows: TGTGCCAGCAGTTTACCGGGACGGATTAACACCGGGGAGCTGTTTTTT.